This TCR beta chain was identified in a study of shared clonotypes between healthy human individuals. V dropped 3 bases and J dropped 6; count of bases not matched to a gene: 5. The CDR3 consists of 15 residues. In germline, CDR1 is MDHEN, CDR2 SYDVKM. CD45RO+ cells were combined with CCR7-negative CD45RA+ TemRA cells to form CD8 memory. TCRdb keeps only in-frame clones here, not all; method: immunoSEQ multiplex PCR. The sample includes 400,000 or so clones, about 96% of them seen just once. The receptor's source is a man younger than 45 in good health. The specimen sequenced was memory CD8+ T cells sorted from blood. Subset of the sample: CD45RO+ cells pooled with CCR7-negative TemRA cells. The genes are TRBV28 and TRBJ2-1; TRBD2 agrees at 10 bases. The CDR3 bases are TGTGCCAGCAGTTTTGTTGCTAGCGGGAGCAATGAGCAGTTCTTC. Translated: CASSFVASGSNEQFF.